This TCR beta chain was profiled in a study of OX40 agonist ivuxolimab in advanced cancers. Turning to this clone: What it recognizes is unknown.

Trimming cost V 1 base and J 6 bases, with 2 bases left between them. This CDR3 has 11 residues. CDR1 and CDR2 (germline): SGHNT, YENEEA. TCRdb's table, derived via immunoSEQ multiplex PCR, lists solely in-frame clones and lacks some. The table lists tens of thousands of clones, approximately 88% of them singletons. Whole-study results and caveats: Among the lowest peripheral clonal expansion occurred in 0.1-3.0 mg/kg partial responders. Among expanded peripheral T cells, antigen specificity went undetermined. On average, CD8+ T cells had more expanded clones than CD4+.

Sample: CD4+ or CD8+ T cells sorted from blood, taken in a trial of the OX40 agonist ivuxolimab. The chain carries TRBV11-3 and TRBJ2-3; the D is unclear. The receptor comes from an adult with an advanced solid tumor such as melanoma, head and neck, liver or kidney cancer. CDR3 sequence: CASSLGDTQYF. The CDR3 DNA is TGTGCCAGCAGCTTAGGGGATACGCAGTATTTT.